Given below is one T cell receptor (beta chain) in context. The antigen remains undetermined. The data stem from a study of shared clonotypes between healthy human individuals. General study findings and limits: Shared across a handful of donors were around 4.7% of the naive CD4 clonotypes.

CDR3 length: 14 amino acids. Trimming removed 9 bases from V and 0 bases from J, with 12 bases in between. From germline, CDR1 is SNHLY and CDR2 FYNNEI. Selected positively for CCR7 and CD45RO-negative, naive CD8 cells excluded terminally differentiated effector memory CD45RA+ cells. Genomic DNA (from each subset) was split evenly across several immunoSEQ plates. Sequenced by immunoSEQ multiplex PCR; TCRdb stores in-frame clones only, minus some. The sample consists of around 1.9 million clones, roughly 95% of them appearing once. Material: naive CD8+ T cells from PBMCs. The J gene is TRBJ2-1, the V gene TRBV2; D may match TRBD1 or TRBD2 (5 bases each). The TCR sequence derives from a man in his late teens or twenties in good health. Some clones in this sample may be carry-over from other donors' samples. The CDR3: CARTGLNSYNEQFF. CDR3 in DNA: TGTGCCAGGACGGGGCTAAACTCCTACAATGAGCAGTTCTTC.